The sequence of this TCR beta chain was determined in a study of cytomegalovirus exposure and HLA in healthy donors. Overall study context: Among the approximately 400 genotyped donors, 81% were placed in the Caucasian-associated ancestry cluster. Study results and limitations: The study designated around 150 TCR beta chains cytomegalovirus-associated. The authors reported that TCR beta sequences could predict HLA-A and HLA-B alleles. These predictions were accurate for most subjects in the first cohort.

Comment on this clone: The antigen remains undetermined.

Both 60 Vbeta primers and 13 Jbeta primers went into the PCR. TCRdb's table, derived via immunoSEQ multiplex PCR, lists solely in-frame clones and lacks some. The profile covers roughly 100,000 clones, with 55% to 80% appearing a single time and approximately 4.3% taken by the ten largest. The receptor was derived from a human donor in good health. The sample taken for sequencing was PBMCs.

CDR3 DNA sequence: TGCGCCAGCAGCGTAACAGGGGGCTCCTACAATGAGCAGTTCTTC. This translates into CASSVTGGSYNEQFF. The V and J genes are TRBV5-1 and TRBJ2-1; 8 bases map to TRBD1. Germline CDR1 is SGHRS and CDR2 is YFSETQ. V dropped 4 bases and J dropped 0; count of bases not matched to a gene: 3. This CDR3 is 15 amino acids long.